Shown below are 23 T cell receptor beta chains from a single sample sequenced in a study of control samples from healthy donors and cancer patients (dated by TCRdb to 2019 to 2021). The library was obtained by the immunoSEQ multiplex PCR assay. TCRdb stores this immuneACCESS table with in-frame sequences only. Part of the clones is absent; in the studies checked, under half of the shortfall reflects unresolved V genes, and no reason is known for the rest. Counted in this sample were more than 35,000 clones; about 94% of them appeared once. Clones ranked in the top ten supply roughly a quarter of the sample. The sequencing sample was made of blood. These receptors were taken from a man in his fifties or sixties in good health.

This rearrangement joins TRBV4-2 to TRBJ1-5, with 7 bases lining up with TRBD1. Germline trimming cut 0 bases from V and 3 bases from J; bases unmatched to any gene: 5. Germline assignment: CDR1 LGHNA and CDR2 YNFKEQ. This CDR3 has 16 residues. CDR3 sequence reads: CASSQDRGQYNQPQHF. The CDR3 DNA sequence: TGTGCCAGCAGCCAAGATAGGGGGCAGTACAATCAGCCCCAGCATTTT.

This rearrangement joins TRBV11-2 to TRBJ2-7; TRBD2 aligns across 14 bases. The CDR3 extends over 16 amino acids. The V gene end was trimmed by 8 bases and the J gene end by 5 bases; junction bases not matched to a gene: 11. Germline V lookup: CDR1 SGHAT, CDR2 FQNNGV. The CDR3 nucleotides read TGTGCCAGCGACCGACTAGCGGGAGGGCCGGGCCACGAGCAGTACTTC. Translation gives CASDRLAGGPGHEQYF.

The V call is TRBV6-1, the J call TRBJ1-5; D gene ambiguous. The ends were cut back, 7 bases at V and 8 bases at J, with 15 bases in the middle. This CDR3 comprises 13 residues. Germline CDR1 is MNHNS and CDR2 is SASEGT. The CDR3 DNA sequence: TGTGCCAGCAAAAAGGCCGCACTGGAGCCCCAGCATTTT. It is translated as CASKKAALEPQHF.

In DNA form, the CDR3 reads TGTGCCTGGAGACTAGCGGGAGATCCATCGACCCAGTACTTC. Residues: CAWRLAGDPSTQYF. The chain uses TRBV30 and TRBJ2-5; 11 bases agree with TRBD2. Per germline, CDR1 GTSNPN and CDR2 SVGIG (reference sequence). The CDR3 is 14 amino acids. V lost 3 bases, J lost 7 bases, and 7 bases stayed unmatched.

The V and J genes are TRBV28 and TRBJ1-6; TRBD1 aligns across 9 bases. From germline, CDR1 is MDHEN and CDR2 SYDVKM. This CDR3 has 13 residues. V shed 8 bases and J 9 bases; nucleotides not matched to a gene: 5. DNA of the CDR3: TGTGCCAGCGGACAGGGGTGGTCTTCACCCCTCCACTTT. Protein sequence: CASGQGWSSPLHF.

The chain joins TRBV29-1 to TRBJ2-5, with D possibly TRBD1 on 6 matching bases. Germline assignment: CDR1 SQVTM and CDR2 ANQGSEA. V was trimmed by 6 bases and J by 3 bases, leaving 8 bases between them. CDR3 length equals 11 residues. The chain's CDR3 is CSVGDKETQYF. CDR3 nucleotides: TGCAGCGTGGGGGACAAAGAGACCCAGTACTTC.

The chain uses TRBV5-1 and TRBJ1-5; D may be TRBD1 (5 bases). This CDR3 region has 15 residues. V was clipped by 0 bases and J by 2 bases, with 9 bases between them. Germline V gene data show CDR1 as SGHRS and CDR2 as YFSETQ. The CDR3 reads CASSLDTGRNQPQHF. The CDR3 nucleotides are TGCGCCAGCAGCTTGGATACGGGACGCAATCAGCCCCAGCATTTT.

The gene calls are TRBV5-8 and TRBJ1-5, with no clear D. The V end was cut by 0 bases, the J end by 1 base, with 2 bases between. Germline CDR1 is SGHTS and CDR2 is YDEGEE. The CDR3 consists of 13 residues. CDR3: CASSLDSNQPQHF. In DNA form, the CDR3 reads TGTGCCAGCAGCTTGGACAGCAATCAGCCCCAGCATTTT.

The chain carries TRBV5-1 and TRBJ1-2, with 7 bases that match TRBD1. J was trimmed by 0 bases and V by 4 bases; bases with no gene match: 6. The CDR3 has 15 residues. Germline-derived CDR1 and CDR2 are SGHRS and YFSETQ. The CDR3 DNA reads TGCGCCAGCAGCCCATGGACAGGCTCTAACTATGGCTACACCTTC. This gives the protein CASSPWTGSNYGYTF.

A remark on this clone: The junction and the germline gene differ at one end; a read error may be behind it. The V and J genes are TRBV27 and TRBJ1-1, with 9 bases fitting TRBD1. This CDR3 spans 15 amino acids. The germline gives CDR1 MNHEY, CDR2 SMNVEV (reference sequence). The CDR3 coding sequence is TGTGCCAGCAGTTCCTTCGGACAGGGGAACCCTGAAGCTTTCTTT. Translated, it gives CASSSFGQGNPEAFF.

The chain employs TRBV30 and TRBJ2-7; maybe TRBD1 (6 bases). Germline V CDR1 and CDR2: GTSNPN, SVGIG (reference sequence). The CDR3 has 12 amino acids. V was cut by 4 bases and J by 7 bases, with 14 bases left in between. CDR3 bases: TGTGCCTGGACTGGGGGCAATGGGGAGCAGTACTTC. This gives the protein CAWTGGNGEQYF.

This chain links TRBV11-2 with TRBJ1-4; weak D call: TRBD1 (5 bases). The V and J ends lost 3 bases and 7 bases respectively, with 9 bases between them. Germline CDR1 reads SGHAT; CDR2 reads FQNNGV. The CDR3 covers 13 residues. The CDR3 DNA is TGTGCCAGCAGCTTGGGGGGTGGTGAAAAACTGTTTTTT. Translation: CASSLGGGEKLFF.

The chain recombines TRBV2 with TRBJ1-2, with a possible D match to TRBD1 (5 bases). This CDR3 is built from 14 residues. Germline lookup yields CDR1 SNHLY and CDR2 FYNNEI. The germline V and J ends were trimmed by 5 bases and 3 bases, with 13 bases remaining between them. The CDR3 sequence: CASSRLGGDYGYTF. Here the CDR3 DNA reads TGTGCCAGCAGTAGACTGGGGGGGGACTATGGCTACACCTTC.

V is TRBV7-8 and J is TRBJ2-7, with a weak D call TRBD2 (6 bases). Germline loops: CDR1 SGHVS, CDR2 FQNEAQ. The CDR3 contains 13 residues. V shed 6 bases and J shed 8 bases, with 17 bases lying between them. CDR3 coding DNA: TGTGCCAGCAGGTCAGGGACTCCTACGAAGCAGTACTTC. Translating gives CASRSGTPTKQYF.

The genes are TRBV27 and TRBJ2-3; the D is unclear. Germline V CDR1 and CDR2: MNHEY, SMNVEV (reference sequence). The ends were cut back, 2 bases at V and 7 bases at J, with 7 bases in the middle. CDR3 length: 12 residues. The CDR3 DNA is TGTGCCAGCAGTTTAACGGGTAATACGCAGTATTTT. Residues: CASSLTGNTQYF.

J is TRBJ1-4 and V is TRBV5-5, with 7 positions matching TRBD1. CDR1 is SGHKS and CDR2 is YYEKEE in the germline V gene (reference sequence). V lost 0 bases and J lost 4; bases outside the gene matches: 3. The CDR3 totals 15 residues. The CDR3 sequence is CASSLGTGFNEKLFF. DNA of the CDR3: TGTGCCAGCAGCTTGGGGACAGGCTTTAATGAAAAACTGTTTTTT.

CDR3 protein: CASRLATIASGKNEQFF. The CDR3 region has the DNA TGTGCCAGCAGGTTGGCAACCATCGCTAGCGGGAAAAATGAGCAGTTCTTC. This chain connects TRBV27 to TRBJ2-1, with TRBD2 matching over 9 bases. CDR3 length: 17 residues. V lost 6 bases and J lost 7; bases outside the gene matches: 16. The germline V gene has CDR1 MNHEY and CDR2 SMNVEV (reference sequence).

On this clone: One end of the junction varies from germline; a read error may be responsible. The rearrangement uses TRBV12-3 or TRBV12-4 and TRBJ1-1, with 7 bases fitting TRBD1. CDR3 length equals 13 residues. The CDR3 region has the DNA TGTGCCAGCAGTTATCTAACGGGACAGTCCCCCAATTTT. Its translation: CASSYLTGQSPNF.

The rearrangement links TRBV23-1 to TRBJ2-1; 11 bases fit TRBD1. TRBV23-1 is reported as an ORF; its role is uncertain. The CDR3 contains 15 residues. The ends lost 3 bases at V and 7 bases at J; junction bases unmatched: 5. For the CDR3, the DNA is TGCGCCAGCAGTCACCAGGACAGGGGGCGGAATGAGCAGTTCTTC. It codes for CASSHQDRGRNEQFF.

The J gene is TRBJ2-5, the V gene TRBV12-3 or TRBV12-4, with D hard to call. The CDR3 sequence is 13 residues long. V was clipped by 2 bases and J by 8 bases, with 12 bases between them. The CDR3 region has the DNA TGTGCCAGCAGTTTAAGCCGCGTTGGTACCCAGTACTTC. It translates to CASSLSRVGTQYF.

The chain uses TRBV4-1 and TRBJ2-5; 7 bases are a match to TRBD1. This CDR3 is built from 15 residues. Germline-derived CDR1 and CDR2 are MGHRA and YSYEKL. V lost 4 bases, J lost 2 bases, and 7 bases stayed unmatched. CDR3: CASSRRQGGQETQYF. The CDR3 DNA reads TGCGCCAGCAGCCGCCGACAGGGTGGGCAAGAGACCCAGTACTTC.

The rearrangement links TRBV12-5 to TRBJ2-3; perhaps TRBD2 as D (6 bases). This CDR3 comprises 17 residues. V lost 2 bases, J lost 2 bases, and 17 bases lay in between. The germline gives CDR1 LGHNT, CDR2 FRNRAP. The CDR3 is CASGLSPGGIITDTQYF. In DNA, the CDR3 is TGTGCTAGTGGTTTGTCTCCTGGCGGGATTATCACAGATACGCAGTATTTT.

J is TRBJ2-1 and V is TRBV7-2, with a tentative D call TRBD2 (6 bases). V shed 5 bases and J shed 8 bases, with 10 bases lying between them. The CDR3 consists of 12 residues. CDR1 and CDR2 (germline): SGHTA, FQGNSA. CDR3 residues: CASSRLGDEQFF. Here the CDR3 DNA reads TGTGCCAGCAGCCGACTAGGCGATGAGCAGTTCTTC.